This T cell receptor (beta chain) is drawn from a study of blood T cell repertoires in COVID-19. Background on the study: The origin of the acute and convalescent COVID-19 samples was the United States, Italy and Spain. PBMCs, B-cell-depleted T cells, or T cells provided the cDNA or gDNA that made up the material.

Study processing details: The authors estimated nucleated cell counts from reference gene primer amplification. Produced via immunoSEQ multiplex PCR; TCRdb's table is partial and in-frame only. V and J calls and clone size come straight from that table; D and trimming were deduced from the DNA. Among some 100,000 clones, 85% to 90% were seen once, and the ten largest hold roughly 7.4%. CDR1 and CDR2 (germline): SGHVS, FQNEAQ. The V end was cut by 2 bases, the J end by 11 bases, with 22 bases between. The CDR3 is 17 residues long. The chain recombines TRBV7-8 with TRBJ1-6; the D gene is possibly TRBD1 (5 bases). This receptor was identified in a woman aged 70-85 years with acute or convalescent COVID-19. The sequencing sample was made of peripheral blood. Here the CDR3 reads CASSLRRKESPGAPLHF. In DNA, the CDR3 is TGTGCCAGCAGCTTACGCAGGAAGGAATCTCCGGGGGCACCCCTCCACTTT.